One sample yielded the 15 T cell receptor beta chains listed below, sequenced in a study of cytomegalovirus exposure and HLA in healthy donors. In the PCR, 60 Vbeta and 13 Jbeta primers were used. TCRdb keeps only in-frame clones here, not all; method: immunoSEQ multiplex PCR. Of some 96,000 clones listed, over 60% were seen once; the top ten hold 7.5% to 9%. The sample consisted of PBMCs. These receptors all stem from a female donor in good health and CMV-seronegative.

The chain carries TRBV18 and TRBJ1-4; tentative D call: TRBD1 (5 bases). The germline gives CDR1 KGHSH, CDR2 LQKENI. The V end lost 3 bases, the J end lost 4 bases, and 12 bases lay between the germline ends. The CDR3 extends over 15 amino acids. The CDR3 reads CASSPFRAYNEKLFF. The CDR3 DNA follows: TGTGCCAGCTCACCTTTCAGGGCCTATAATGAAAAACTGTTTTTT.

The V gene is TRBV28, the J gene TRBJ2-7; D unclear. Trimming shortened V by 3 bases and J by 0 bases, and 6 bases separated the two germline ends. CDR1 and CDR2 from the germline V gene are MDHEN and SYDVKM. The CDR3 consists of 13 residues. CDR3 DNA sequence: TGTGCCAGCAGTTTCGAGAGCTCCTACGAGCAGTACTTC. Translation gives CASSFESSYEQYF.

The chain links TRBV6-1 to TRBJ1-5, with D possibly being TRBD1 (5 bases). CDR1 and CDR2 (germline): MNHNS, SASEGT. The CDR3 runs 17 residues. The V end was cut by 4 bases, the J end by 0 bases, with 16 bases between. CDR3 nucleotides: TGTGCCAGCAGTGGGCAGGGAATCGATTATAGCAATCAGCCCCAGCATTTT. Its translation is CASSGQGIDYSNQPQHF.

This chain links TRBV5-1 with TRBJ1-4; D perhaps matches TRBD1 (6 bases). The CDR3 has 16 amino acids. V lost 0 bases and J lost 5, with 14 bases in between. Germline lookup yields CDR1 SGHRS and CDR2 YFSETQ. Here the CDR3 DNA reads TGCGCCAGCAGCTTGGCCGGGACATTTAAAAATGAAAAACTGTTTTTT. Translation gives CASSLAGTFKNEKLFF.

This sequence joins TRBV12-5 and TRBJ2-2; 9 bases fit TRBD1. The germline V gene encodes CDR1 LGHNT and CDR2 FRNRAP. The CDR3 totals 16 residues. Unmatched junction bases numbered 6, after V lost 5 bases and J lost 2 bases. The CDR3 DNA reads TGTGCTAGTGGTCCCGGGACAGGGACCAACACCGGGGAGCTGTTTTTT. Translation: CASGPGTGTNTGELFF.

The chain is built from TRBV28 and TRBJ1-5, with TRBD1 matching 8 bases. The CDR3 length is 17 residues. J lost 0 bases, V lost 6 bases, and 10 bases had no gene match. Looked up from germline, CDR1 is MDHEN and CDR2 is SYDVKM. CDR3 residues: CASSSPTGAHSNQPQHF. CDR3 nucleotide sequence: TGTGCCAGCAGCTCCCCGACAGGGGCCCATAGCAATCAGCCCCAGCATTTT. The whole variable domain, filled in from reference TRBV28 and TRBJ1-5, reads DVKVTQSSRYLVKRTGEKVFLECVQDMDHENMFWYRQDPGLGLRLIYFSYDVKMKEKGDIPEGYSVSREKKERFSLILESASTNQTSMYLCASSSPTGAHSNQPQHFGDGTRLSIL.

The chain links TRBV6-6 to TRBJ1-2; a weak D match, TRBD1 (6 bases). The CDR3 totals 14 residues. Germline CDR1 and CDR2: MNHNY and SVGAGI (reference sequence). Trimming stripped 5 bases from V and 5 bases from J, with 15 bases between. CDR3 in amino acids: CASSQQGGSYGYTF. CDR3 sequence (DNA): TGTGCCAGCAGTCAACAGGGAGGGTCGTATGGCTACACCTTC.

Points on this clone: The junction and the germline gene differ at one end; a read error may be behind it. The chain couples TRBV7-9 to TRBJ2-3, with 9 nucleotides matching TRBD2. The CDR3 spans 19 residues. CDR1 and CDR2 from the germline V gene are SEHNR and FQNEAQ (reference sequence). CDR3 bases: TGTTCCAGCAGCTTGGGCGGGAGGGCCTCGGGTTCACGCACAGATACGCAGTATTTT. This translates into CSSSLGGRASGSRTDTQYF. Full variable domain (remainder filled in from reference TRBV7-9 and TRBJ2-3): DTGVSQNPRHKITKRGQNVTFRCDPISEHNRLYWYRQTLGQGPEFLTYFQNEAQLEKSRLLSDRFSAERPKGSFSTLEIQRTEQGDSAMYLCSSSLGGRASGSRTDTQYFGPGTRLTVL.

V and J are TRBV28 and TRBJ2-5, with 8 bases that match TRBD2. From germline, CDR1 is MDHEN and CDR2 SYDVKM. This CDR3 is built from 15 residues. V shed 3 bases, J shed 2 bases, and the junction held 5 bases outside the gene matches. The DNA for the CDR3 is TGTGCCAGCAGTTTCTTCCGGGGGGGTCAAGAGACCCAGTACTTC. This gives the protein CASSFFRGGQETQYF.

This chain joins TRBV5-1 and TRBJ2-5, with 8 bases that match TRBD2. This CDR3 spans 15 amino acids. The V gene's germline CDR1 is SGHRS and CDR2 YFSETQ. Trimming at V came to 7 bases and at J to 0 bases, leaving 8 bases not matched to a gene. Here the CDR3 DNA reads TGCGCCAGCCGACTCCGCGGGGGGTACCAAGAGACCCAGTACTTC. Protein: CASRLRGGYQETQYF. Together with reference TRBV5-1 and TRBJ2-5, the CDR3 gives the full variable domain: KAGVTQTPRYLIKTRGQQVTLSCSPISGHRSVSWYQQTPGQGLQFLFEYFSETQRNKGNFPGRFSGRQFSNSRSEMNVSTLELGDSALYLCASRLRGGYQETQYFGPGTRLLVL.

The chain joins TRBV2 to TRBJ1-3; D ambiguous. Trimming removed 7 bases from V and 3 bases from J, with 13 bases in between. CDR1 is SNHLY, CDR2 FYNNEI, per germline. CDR3 length: 14 amino acids. CDR3 in DNA: TGTGCCAGCACCTCTGGACGGGGTGGAAACACCATATATTTT. Amino acids: CASTSGRGGNTIYF.

CDR3 in DNA: TGTGCCAGCAGCTTGTACTCCCAAAGAAGCTACGAGCAGTACTTC. Amino acids: CASSLYSQRSYEQYF. This chain joins TRBV5-6 and TRBJ2-7, with no clear D. CDR3 length: 15 amino acids. Trimming took off 1 base at V and 3 bases at J, with 14 bases between the two ends. Per germline, CDR1 SGHDT and CDR2 YYEEEE.

V and J are TRBV7-3 and TRBJ2-1; 12 bases align to TRBD2. The CDR3 runs to 15 residues. CDR1 SGHTA and CDR2 FQGTGA come from the germline V gene. V trimming: 9 bases; J trimming: 4 bases; junction bases outside the gene matches: 7. This chain's CDR3 is CASAPTSGSYNEQFF. Here the CDR3 DNA reads TGTGCCAGTGCCCCGACTAGCGGGAGTTACAATGAGCAGTTCTTC.

The chain combines TRBV6-5 with TRBJ1-5; 7 nucleotides align to TRBD1. The V segment lost 6 bases and the J segment 3 bases; nucleotides outside the gene matches: 2. Per the germline V gene, CDR1 is MNHEY and CDR2 is SVGAGI. There are 13 residues in the CDR3. CDR3 bases: TGTGCCAGCAGACAGGGGAACAATCAGCCCCAGCATTTT. Its translation is CASRQGNNQPQHF.

This chain links TRBV6-5 with TRBJ2-7; the match to TRBD2 covers 7 bases. The CDR3 extends over 13 amino acids. V shed 2 bases and J 7 bases; nucleotides not matched to a gene: 5. Germline V gene data show CDR1 as MNHEY and CDR2 as SVGAGI. The DNA of the CDR3 is TGTGCCAGCAGTTACGGGAGGGCGAGGGAGCAGTACTTC. Protein: CASSYGRAREQYF.